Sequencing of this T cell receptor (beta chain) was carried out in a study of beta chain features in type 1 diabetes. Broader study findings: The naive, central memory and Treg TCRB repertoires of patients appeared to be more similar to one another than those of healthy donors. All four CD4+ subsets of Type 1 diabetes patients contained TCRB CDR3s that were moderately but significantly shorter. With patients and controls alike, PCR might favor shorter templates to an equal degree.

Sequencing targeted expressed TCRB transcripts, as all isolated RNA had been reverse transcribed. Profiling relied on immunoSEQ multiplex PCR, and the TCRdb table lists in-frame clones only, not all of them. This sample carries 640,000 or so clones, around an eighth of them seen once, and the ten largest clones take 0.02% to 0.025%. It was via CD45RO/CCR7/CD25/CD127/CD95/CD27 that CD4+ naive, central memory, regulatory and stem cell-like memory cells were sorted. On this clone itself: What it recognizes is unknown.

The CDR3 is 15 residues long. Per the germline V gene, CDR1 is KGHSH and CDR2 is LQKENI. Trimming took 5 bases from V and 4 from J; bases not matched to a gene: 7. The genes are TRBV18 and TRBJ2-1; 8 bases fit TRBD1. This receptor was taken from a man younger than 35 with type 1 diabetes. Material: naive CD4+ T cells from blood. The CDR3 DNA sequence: TGTGCCAGCTCATTCGACAGGGGCAATTACAATGAGCAGTTCTTC. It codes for CASSFDRGNYNEQFF. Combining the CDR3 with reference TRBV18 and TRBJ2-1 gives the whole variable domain NAGVMQNPRHLVRRRGQEARLRCSPMKGHSHVYWYRQLPEEGLKFMVYLQKENIIDESGMPKERFSAEFPKEGPSILRIQQVVRGDSAAYFCASSFDRGNYNEQFFGPGTRLTVL.